This T cell receptor beta chain was captured by sequencing in a study of T-cell reconstitution after alpha-beta-depleted transplantation in children. Preparation of the TCRbeta library involved a method that used unique molecular identifiers. TCRdb called the PCR reads again in MiXCR, with one record for every CDR3 protein. The sample yields around 300,000 distinct CDR3 sequences, 6% to 10% seen once. Points from the study as a whole: Among T cells one year after transplant, newly produced cells accounted for most counts and diversity.

In the case of this clonotype: What it binds is not known.

V lost 1 base, J lost 7 bases, and 25 bases lay in between. The length of the CDR3 is 18 residues. The sample consisted of peripheral blood, taken 360 days after TCRalphabeta/CD19-depleted stem cell transplant. This sequence joins TRBV12-3 or TRBV12-4 and TRBJ1-2, with a possible D match to TRBD1 (5 bases). The TCR was taken from a female patient aged 2-10 years who had a stem cell transplant for Fanconi anemia, so the T cells may come from the graft donor. CDR3 in DNA: TGTGCCAGCAGTTTAGAGGGGAGCCATAATAGTCCCCTTCTTGGCTACACCTTC. This gives the protein CASSLEGSHNSPLLGYTF.